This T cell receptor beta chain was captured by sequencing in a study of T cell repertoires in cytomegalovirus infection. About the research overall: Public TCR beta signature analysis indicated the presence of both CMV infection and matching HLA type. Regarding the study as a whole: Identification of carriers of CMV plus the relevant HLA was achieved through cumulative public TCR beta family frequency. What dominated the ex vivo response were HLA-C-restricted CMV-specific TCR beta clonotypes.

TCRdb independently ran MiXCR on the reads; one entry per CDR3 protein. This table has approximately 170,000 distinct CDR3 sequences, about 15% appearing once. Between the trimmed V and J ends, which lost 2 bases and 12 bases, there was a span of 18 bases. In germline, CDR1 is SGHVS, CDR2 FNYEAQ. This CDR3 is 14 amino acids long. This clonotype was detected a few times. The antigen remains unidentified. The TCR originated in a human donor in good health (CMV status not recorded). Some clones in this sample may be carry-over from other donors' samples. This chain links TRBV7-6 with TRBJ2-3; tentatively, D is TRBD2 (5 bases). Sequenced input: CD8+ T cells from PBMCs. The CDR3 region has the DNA TGTGCCAGCAGCTTATCAGGCCCCGCCGGAGGACAGTATTTT. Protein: CASSLSGPAGGQYF.